This T cell receptor (beta chain) appears in the sequencing data of a study of metastatic and nonmetastatic thyroid tumors. Study findings and constraints: Compared with benign nodules, malignant thyroid tumors were reported to have significantly higher TCR beta diversity in both blood and tumor.

The germline CDR1 and CDR2 sequences are WNHNN and SYGVQD (reference sequence). V gave up 0 bases and J gave up 9 bases; unmatched junction bases: 8. The CDR3 length is 14 residues. This clone showed up many times. Its specificity is not known. The same CDR3 is also encoded by other DNA sequences in this sample. TCRdb recomputed clones from the PCR reads via MiXCR. The sample holds just over 15,000 clones, about 35% seen once. Thyroid surgery was preceded by no treatment in any patient. Sequencing was carried out using tumor tissue. The receptor was derived from a male donor with papillary thyroid cancer or a benign thyroid nodule (not recorded which). Some clones in this sample may be carry-over from other donors' samples. The chain is built from TRBV10-1 and TRBJ2-7, with TRBD1 matching 7 bases. CDR3 sequence reads: CASSESSQGFGQYF. The CDR3 DNA sequence: TGCGCCAGCAGTGAGTCTTCACAGGGGTTTGGGCAGTACTTC.